This record covers a single T cell receptor beta chain. Its antigen is still unknown. J gave up 8 bases and V 7 bases, and 13 bases lay outside the gene matches. Germline V gene data show CDR1 as SNHLY and CDR2 as FYNNEI. CDR3 length: 14 amino acids. The data stem from a study of post-analysis software for immune sequencing data. General study findings and limits: Four or five TRBV segments, TRBV5-6, TRBV5-1 and TRBV20-1 among them, were found more frequent in patients than controls. Among multiple sclerosis patients, normalized Chao1 diversity was significantly below that of controls.

TCR beta cDNA libraries had unique molecular identifiers. TCRdb re-analysed the PCR reads in MiXCR, keeping a single row per CDR3 protein. The sample lists around 700,000 distinct CDR3 sequences, 59% occurring once. This receptor was obtained from a girl under 10 years old with multiple sclerosis. Specimen: blood. The chain links TRBV2 to TRBJ1-2; TRBD1 agrees at 7 bases. The CDR3 reads CASTQDRAKWGYTF. The CDR3 DNA sequence: TGTGCCAGCACCCAAGACAGGGCGAAGTGGGGCTACACCTTC.